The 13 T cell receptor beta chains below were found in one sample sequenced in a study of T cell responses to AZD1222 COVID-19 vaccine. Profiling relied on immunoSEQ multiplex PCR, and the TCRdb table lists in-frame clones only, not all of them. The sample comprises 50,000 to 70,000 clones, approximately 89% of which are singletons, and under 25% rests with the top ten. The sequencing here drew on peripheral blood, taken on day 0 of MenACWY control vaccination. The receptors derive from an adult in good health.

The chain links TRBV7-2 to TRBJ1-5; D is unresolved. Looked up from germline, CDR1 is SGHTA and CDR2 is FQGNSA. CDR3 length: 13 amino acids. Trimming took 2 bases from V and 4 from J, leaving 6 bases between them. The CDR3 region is CASSLNKNQPQHF. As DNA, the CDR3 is TGTGCCAGCAGCTTAAACAAGAATCAGCCCCAGCATTTT.

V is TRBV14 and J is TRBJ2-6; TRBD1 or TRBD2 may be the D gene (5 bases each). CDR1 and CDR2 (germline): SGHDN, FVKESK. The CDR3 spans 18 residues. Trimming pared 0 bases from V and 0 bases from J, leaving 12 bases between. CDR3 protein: CASSQDGGRPSGANVLTF. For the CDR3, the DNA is TGTGCCAGCAGCCAAGATGGGGGACGCCCCTCTGGGGCCAACGTCCTGACTTTC.

CDR3 sequence (DNA): TGTGCCAGTGAGCGCGGCTCCTACAATGAGCAGTTCTTC. Residues: CASERGSYNEQFF. This chain uses TRBV6-6 with TRBJ2-1; D is unclear. There are 13 residues in the CDR3. Trimming pared 9 bases from V and 0 bases from J, leaving 9 bases between. Germline CDR1 and CDR2: MNHNY and SVGAGI (reference sequence).

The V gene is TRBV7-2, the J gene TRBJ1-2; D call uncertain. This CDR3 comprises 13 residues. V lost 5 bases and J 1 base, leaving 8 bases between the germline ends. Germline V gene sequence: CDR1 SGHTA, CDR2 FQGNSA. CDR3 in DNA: TGTGCCAGCAGCAAAGGCAGTAACTATGGCTACACCTTC. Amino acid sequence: CASSKGSNYGYTF.

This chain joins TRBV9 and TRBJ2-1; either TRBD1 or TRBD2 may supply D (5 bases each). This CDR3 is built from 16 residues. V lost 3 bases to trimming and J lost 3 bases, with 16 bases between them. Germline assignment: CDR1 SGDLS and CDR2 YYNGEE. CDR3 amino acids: CASSAASWGNYNEQFF. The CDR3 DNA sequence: TGTGCCAGCAGCGCAGCTAGCTGGGGGAACTACAATGAGCAGTTCTTC.

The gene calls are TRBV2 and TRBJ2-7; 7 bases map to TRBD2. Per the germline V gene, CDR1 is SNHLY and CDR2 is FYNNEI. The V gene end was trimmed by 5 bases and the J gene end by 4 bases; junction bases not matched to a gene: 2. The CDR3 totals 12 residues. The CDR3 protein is CASSPSGYEQYF. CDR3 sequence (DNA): TGTGCCAGCAGTCCTAGCGGATACGAGCAGTACTTC.

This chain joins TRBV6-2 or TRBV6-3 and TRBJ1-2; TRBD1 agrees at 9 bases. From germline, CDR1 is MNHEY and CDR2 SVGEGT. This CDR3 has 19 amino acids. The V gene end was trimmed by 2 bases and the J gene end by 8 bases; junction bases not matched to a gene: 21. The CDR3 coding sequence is TGTGCCAGCAGTTACAATTTCTTCGGTCAACAGGGGGCGCGGAAAGGCTACACCTTC. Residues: CASSYNFFGQQGARKGYTF.

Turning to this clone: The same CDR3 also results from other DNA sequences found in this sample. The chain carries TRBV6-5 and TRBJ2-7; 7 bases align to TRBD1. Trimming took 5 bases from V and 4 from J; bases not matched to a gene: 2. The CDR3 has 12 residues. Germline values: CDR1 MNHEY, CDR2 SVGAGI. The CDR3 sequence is CASSRDSYEQYF. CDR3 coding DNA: TGTGCCAGCAGTCGGGACAGTTACGAGCAGTACTTC.

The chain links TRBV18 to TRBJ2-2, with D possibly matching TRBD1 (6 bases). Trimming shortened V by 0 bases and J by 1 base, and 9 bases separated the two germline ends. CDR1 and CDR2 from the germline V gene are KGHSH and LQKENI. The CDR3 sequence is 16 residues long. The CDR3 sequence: CASSPPDRMNTGELFF. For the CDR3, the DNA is TGTGCCAGCTCACCACCGGACAGAATGAACACCGGGGAGCTGTTTTTT.

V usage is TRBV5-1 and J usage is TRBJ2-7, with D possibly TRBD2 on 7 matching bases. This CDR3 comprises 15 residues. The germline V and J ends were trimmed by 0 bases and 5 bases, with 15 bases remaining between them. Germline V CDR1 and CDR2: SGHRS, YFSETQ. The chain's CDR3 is CASSLVFGGQNEQYF. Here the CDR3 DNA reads TGCGCCAGCAGCTTGGTGTTCGGGGGGCAAAACGAGCAGTACTTC.

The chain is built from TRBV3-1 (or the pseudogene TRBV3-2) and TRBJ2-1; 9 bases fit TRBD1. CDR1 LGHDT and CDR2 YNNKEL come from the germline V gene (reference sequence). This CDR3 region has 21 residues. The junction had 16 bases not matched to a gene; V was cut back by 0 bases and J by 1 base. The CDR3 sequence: CASSQEEGSDRGGRSYNEQFF. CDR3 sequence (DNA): TGTGCCAGCAGCCAAGAAGAGGGGTCGGACAGGGGAGGTCGGTCCTACAATGAGCAGTTCTTC.

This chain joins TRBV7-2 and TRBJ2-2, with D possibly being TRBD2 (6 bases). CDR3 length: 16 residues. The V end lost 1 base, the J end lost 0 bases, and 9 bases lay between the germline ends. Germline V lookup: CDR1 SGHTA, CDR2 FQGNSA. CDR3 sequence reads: CASSLEGTSNTGELFF. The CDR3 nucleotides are TGTGCCAGCAGCTTAGAGGGGACTTCGAACACCGGGGAGCTGTTTTTT.

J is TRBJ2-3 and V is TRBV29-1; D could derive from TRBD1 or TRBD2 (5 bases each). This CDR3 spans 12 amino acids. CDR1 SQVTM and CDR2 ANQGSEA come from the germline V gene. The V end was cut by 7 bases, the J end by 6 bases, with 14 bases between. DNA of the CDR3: TGCAGCGGCATCCGGGGCGCCGATACGCAGTATTTT. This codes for CSGIRGADTQYF.